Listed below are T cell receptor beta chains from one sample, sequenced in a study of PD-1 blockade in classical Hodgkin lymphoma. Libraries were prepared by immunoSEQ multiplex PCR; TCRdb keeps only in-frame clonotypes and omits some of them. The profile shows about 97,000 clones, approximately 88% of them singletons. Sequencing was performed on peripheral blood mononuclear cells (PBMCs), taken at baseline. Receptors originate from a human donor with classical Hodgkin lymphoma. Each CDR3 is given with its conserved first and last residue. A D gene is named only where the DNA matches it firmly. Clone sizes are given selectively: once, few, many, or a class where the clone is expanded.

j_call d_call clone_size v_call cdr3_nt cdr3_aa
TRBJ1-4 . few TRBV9 TGTGCCAGCAGCGTCGCGGGGGCGAACGAAAAACTGTTTTTT CASSVAGANEKLFF
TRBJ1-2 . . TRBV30 TGTGCCTGGAGTGTAAGGGGCGGGACGGCTAACTATGGCTACACCTTC CAWSVRGGTANYGYTF
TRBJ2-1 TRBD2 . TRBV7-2 TGTGCCAGCAGTTCGGGGGGAGAGGCGGGAGGGCATGAGCAGTTCTTC CASSSGGEAGGHEQFF
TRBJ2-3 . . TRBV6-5 TGTGCCAGCAGCCCCGCTGGGGGGCCGGCAGATACGCAGTATTTT CASSPAGGPADTQYF
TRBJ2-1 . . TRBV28 TGTGCCAGCAGTTTGAGGGGCTTATACAATGAGCAGTTCTTC CASSLRGLYNEQFF
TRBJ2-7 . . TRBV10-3 TGTGCCATCAGTGAGGGCAGCTCCTACGAGCAGTACTTC CAISEGSSYEQYF
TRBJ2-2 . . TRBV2 TGTGCCAGCAGTGAGATTGGCACCGGGGAGCTGTTTTTT CASSEIGTGELFF
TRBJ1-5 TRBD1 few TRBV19 TGTGCCATAAACCTCCCCAGCGGGACAGGGAAAAGGAGCAATCAGCCCCAGCATTTT CAINLPSGTGKRSNQPQHF
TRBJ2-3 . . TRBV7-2 TGTGCCAGCAGCTCCCTAGGGTTGGCTTCCCCCACAGATACGCAGTATTTT CASSSLGLASPTDTQYF
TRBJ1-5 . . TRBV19 TGTGCCAGTAGTATATCGGGGGGACAGCCCCAGCATTTT CASSISGGQPQHF
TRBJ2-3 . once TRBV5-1 TGCGCCAGCATCCGGGGCCCTACCAGCACAGATACGCAGTATTTT CASIRGPTSTDTQYF
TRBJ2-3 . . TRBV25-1 TGTGCCAGCAGTGGAAGCACAGATACGCAGTATTTT CASSGSTDTQYF
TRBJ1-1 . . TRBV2 TGTGCCAGCAGCGAACAGGGAAACACTGAAGCTTTCTTT CASSEQGNTEAFF
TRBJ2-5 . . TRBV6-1 TGTGCCAGCAGTGCGCAACAGGGCAAAGAGACCCAGTACTTC CASSAQQGKETQYF
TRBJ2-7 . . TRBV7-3 TGTGCCAGCAGCCAGGGACGGAGATCCTACGAGCAGTACTTC CASSQGRRSYEQYF
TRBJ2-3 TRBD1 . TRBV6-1 TGTGCCAGCAGCTGGGACAGACGCACAGATACGCAGTATTTT CASSWDRRTDTQYF
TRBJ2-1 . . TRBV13 TGTGCCAGCAGCTCAGGGCCGGGCCCTATACCCCATGAGCAGTTCTTC CASSSGPGPIPHEQFF
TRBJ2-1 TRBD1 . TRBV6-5 TGTGCCAGCAGGGGACAGGGGGTGGATGAGCAGTTCTTC CASRGQGVDEQFF
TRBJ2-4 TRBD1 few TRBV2 TGTGCCAGCAGAACCGACAGGGGATCGAGTAAGGCCAAAAACATTCAGTACTTC CASRTDRGSSKAKNIQYF
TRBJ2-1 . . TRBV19 TGTGCCAGTAGTATAGGTCTGTTACGTTCTATTTACAATGAGCAGTTCTTC CASSIGLLRSIYNEQFF
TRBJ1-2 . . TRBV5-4 TGTGCCAGCAGCCGGACAGACGACTATGGCTACACCTTC CASSRTDDYGYTF
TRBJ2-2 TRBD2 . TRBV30 TGTGCCTGGAGGCCCCGGGGAGGGAGGTCCGGGGAGCTGTTTTTT CAWRPRGGRSGELFF
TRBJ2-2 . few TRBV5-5 TGTGCCAGCAGCCTCACCACCGGGGAGCTGTTTTTT CASSLTTGELFF